The 25 T cell receptor beta chains given below trace back to one sample, sequenced in a study of human T cells and chemical hapten exposure (dated by TCRdb to the early 2020s). The sample's time point, from its label and the paper: patch test 3, about 24 weeks after DPC sensitization. The sample's treatment or condition label, decoded: therapeutic diphenylcyclopropenone sensitization with weekly scalp DPC. The library was prepared using RACE. This sample was sequenced with a NextSeq 500. TCRdb took the public reads, trimmed them with fastp at Q25, ran MiXCR for clone calling and kept in-frame beta chains. All rows with the same CDR3 protein become a single entry with the most common DNA and genes. Recorded for this sample are about 71,000 distinct CDR3 sequences; approximately 10% of them occurred a single time. Roughly 1.5% of the sample is held by the ten biggest clonotypes. Sequences were derived from whole blood, sampled in connection with sensitization to the hapten diphenylcyclopropenone (DPC). Every receptor here comes from a woman aged 45-65 years with alopecia areata. Some clones in this sample may be carry-over from other donors' samples.

This clonotype was counted a few times. The rearrangement uses TRBV29-1 and TRBJ2-4, with a weak D call TRBD1 (6 bases). Germline lookup yields CDR1 SQVTM and CDR2 ANQGSEA. The V and J ends lost 6 bases and 3 bases respectively, with 15 bases between them. This CDR3 spans 14 amino acids. CDR3 in DNA: TGCAGCGTACCCATACAGGGTAGCAAAAACATTCAGTACTTC. This codes for CSVPIQGSKNIQYF. Drawing the rest from reference TRBV29-1 and TRBJ2-4, the complete variable domain is SAVISQKPSRDICQRGTSLTIQCQVDSQVTMMFWYRQQPGQSLTLIATANQGSEATYESGFVIDKFPISRPNLTFSTLTVSNMSPEDSSIYLCSVPIQGSKNIQYFGAGTRLSVL.

The sample holds many counts of this clonotype. This rearrangement joins TRBV9 to TRBJ1-5, with 7 bases identical to TRBD1. Trimming removed 0 bases from V and 4 bases from J; junction bases left unmatched: 1. CDR1 SGDLS and CDR2 YYNGEE come from the germline V gene. This CDR3 comprises 14 residues. The DNA for the CDR3 is TGTGCCAGCAGCGTAGGCAGGGGGAATCAGCCCCAGCATTTT. This codes for CASSVGRGNQPQHF. Using reference TRBV9 and TRBJ1-5 for the parts outside the CDR3, the full variable domain is DSGVTQTPKHLITATGQRVTLRCSPRSGDLSVYWYQQSLDQGLQFLIQYYNGEERAKGNILERFSAQQFPDLHSELNLSSLELGDSALYFCASSVGRGNQPQHFGDGTRLSIL.

About this clonotype itself: This may come from a read error, since a much larger clone is one base off. The chain recombines TRBV5-1 with TRBJ2-2, with unresolved D. The length of the CDR3 is 14 residues. In germline, CDR1 is SGHRS, CDR2 YFSETQ. The DNA for the CDR3 is TGCGCCGGCAGCTTGATCACGGACACCGGGGAGCTGTTTTTT. This sequence encodes CAGSLITDTGELFF.

Ten or more counts support this clonotype. V gene TRBV5-1 combines with J gene TRBJ2-7, with D perhaps assigned TRBD1 or TRBD2 (5 bases each). CDR3 size: 15 residues. The V and J ends lost 1 base and 2 bases respectively, with 13 bases between them. Germline CDR1 is SGHRS and CDR2 is YFSETQ. This CDR3 reads CASSLLGTVTYEQYF. CDR3 bases: TGCGCCAGCAGCTTGTTGGGGACGGTCACCTACGAGCAGTACTTC.

In its sample, this clonotype was seen a few times. This chain joins TRBV28 and TRBJ2-7; D not certain. The CDR3 extends over 11 amino acids. Germline V CDR1 and CDR2: MDHEN, SYDVKM. V lost 10 bases to trimming and J lost 4 bases, with 11 bases between them. The DNA of the CDR3 is TGTGCCACTCAGGATACTTACGAGCAGTACTTC. Translating it yields CATQDTYEQYF. The full variable domain, rest sourced from reference TRBV28 and TRBJ2-7, is DVKVTQSSRYLVKRTGEKVFLECVQDMDHENMFWYRQDPGLGLRLIYFSYDVKMKEKGDIPEGYSVSREKKERFSLILESASTNQTSMYLCATQDTYEQYFGPGTRLTVT.

This clonotype has ten or more counts. The rearrangement joins TRBV20-1 to TRBJ2-5; D may be TRBD1 or TRBD2 (6 bases each). The CDR3 contains 15 residues. Germline V gene lookup returns CDR1 DFQATT and CDR2 SNEGSKA (reference sequence). The V end was cut by 3 bases, the J end by 4 bases, with 18 bases between. The CDR3 DNA reads as TGCAGTGCTAGCCCGGGGGCAGGTTGGGGAGAGACCCAGTACTTC. Encoded protein: CSASPGAGWGETQYF.

V is TRBV28 and J is TRBJ2-3; 7 bases are a match to TRBD1. CDR1 is MDHEN, CDR2 SYDVKM, per germline. The CDR3 has 16 residues. J gave up 0 bases and V 6 bases, and 9 bases lay outside the gene matches. CDR3 loop: CASSLGTAASTDTQYF. DNA of the CDR3: TGTGCCAGCAGCTTAGGGACAGCCGCTAGCACAGATACGCAGTATTTT.

The V gene is TRBV5-1, the J gene TRBJ1-2, with no clear D. Germline lookup yields CDR1 SGHRS and CDR2 YFSETQ. The CDR3 loop spans 14 amino acids. V lost 1 base, J lost 7 bases, and 14 bases lay in between. CDR3 residues: CASSLQDNWGGYTF. CDR3 in DNA: TGCGCCAGCAGCTTGCAAGACAACTGGGGTGGCTACACCTTC. Filled out from reference TRBV5-1 and TRBJ1-2, the complete variable domain reads KAGVTQTPRYLIKTRGQQVTLSCSPISGHRSVSWYQQTPGQGLQFLFEYFSETQRNKGNFPGRFSGRQFSNSRSEMNVSTLELGDSALYLCASSLQDNWGGYTFGSGTRLTVV.

At least ten counts were recorded for this clonotype. In DNA, the CDR3 is TGCAGCGTTGGGGCAGTGATCGATTCAATTAGCACAGATACGCAGTATTTT. Amino acid sequence: CSVGAVIDSISTDTQYF. The chain has TRBV29-1 and TRBJ2-3; D remains unclear. The CDR3 has 17 residues. The germline V gene has CDR1 SQVTM and CDR2 ANQGSEA. V lost 4 bases and J lost 0, with 20 bases in between.

CDR3 sequence reads: CASGLVPNSGEAFF. Written as DNA, the CDR3 is TGTGCTAGTGGTTTGGTACCCAACAGCGGAGAAGCTTTCTTT. The chain joins TRBV12-5 to TRBJ1-1; no reliable D call. CDR3 length equals 14 residues. CDR1 and CDR2 from the germline V gene are LGHNT and FRNRAP. Trimming cost V 0 bases and J 8 bases, with 13 bases left between them.

Concerning this clonotype itself: Just one base apart from a much larger clone, this may be a read error. The chain recombines TRBV6-2 or TRBV6-3 with TRBJ1-4; the D is unclear. In germline, CDR1 is MNHEY, CDR2 SVGEGT. The CDR3 has 15 amino acids. V was pared by 4 bases and J by 2 bases, with 11 bases between. CDR3 loop: CASSCGRGTNEKLFF. DNA for the CDR3: TGTGCCAGCAGTTGCGGACGCGGGACTAATGAAAAACTGTTTTTT.

In its sample, this clonotype was seen many times. CDR3 bases: TGTGCCAGCTCGCCTACAGGGGCATGGGAGCAGTACTTC. As protein: CASSPTGAWEQYF. The chain uses TRBV18 and TRBJ2-7, with 7 bases fitting TRBD1. The CDR3 length is 13 residues. Germline values: CDR1 KGHSH, CDR2 LQKENI. Trimming removed 6 bases from V and 7 bases from J; junction bases left unmatched: 9.

This clonotype was observed at least ten times. The chain joins TRBV29-1 to TRBJ2-1, with 7 bases aligning to TRBD1. CDR1 is SQVTM and CDR2 is ANQGSEA in the germline V gene. The CDR3 totals 15 residues. The trim removed 6 bases at V and 7 bases at J, leaving 15 bases unmatched. The CDR3 loop reads CSVARGQGDVNEQFF. In DNA form, the CDR3 reads TGCAGCGTCGCACGCGGGCAGGGGGATGTGAATGAGCAGTTCTTC.

This clonotype was seen at least ten times. The rearrangement links TRBV4-2 to TRBJ1-4, with D unclear. This CDR3 comprises 15 residues. V was shortened by 0 bases and J by 7 bases, with 12 bases between the two germline ends. Per the germline V gene, CDR1 is LGHNA and CDR2 is YNFKEQ. DNA of the CDR3: TGTGCCAGCAGCCAAGATATTCAGGCCGGTGAAAAACTGTTTTTT. Translated: CASSQDIQAGEKLFF.

The table lists this clonotype with a few counts. The rearrangement joins TRBV18 to TRBJ1-2, with D unresolved. CDR1 is KGHSH and CDR2 is LQKENI in the germline V gene. V lost 3 bases and J 4 bases, leaving 9 bases between the germline ends. The CDR3 covers 13 residues. This chain's CDR3 is CASSPPAGYGYTF. In nucleotides, the CDR3 is TGTGCCAGCTCACCCCCTGCTGGCTATGGCTACACCTTC.

This clonotype has a count of ten or more. This chain joins TRBV28 and TRBJ2-1; TRBD1 might be the D (6 bases). CDR1 and CDR2 (germline): MDHEN, SYDVKM. V lost 6 bases, J lost 0 bases, and 9 bases lay in between. This CDR3 contains 14 residues. CDR3 residues: CASSGTPSYNEQFF. CDR3 in DNA: TGTGCCAGCAGCGGGACACCCTCCTACAATGAGCAGTTCTTC.

Only a few counts were recorded for this clonotype. The gene calls are TRBV24-1 and TRBJ2-1; D may be TRBD2 (6 bases). This CDR3 comprises 18 residues. Germline CDR1 is KGHDR and CDR2 is SFDVKD. Deletions cut 4 bases from V and 0 bases from J, with 18 bases between. The CDR3 sequence is CATSDRGTGSGSYNEQFF. The CDR3 DNA reads TGTGCCACCAGTGACCGGGGGACTGGATCAGGCTCCTACAATGAGCAGTTCTTC.

This clonotype was recorded at least ten times. V and J are TRBV27 and TRBJ2-1; D is uncertain. The V end lost 1 base, the J end lost 8 bases, and 9 bases lay between the germline ends. Germline V gene sequence: CDR1 MNHEY, CDR2 SMNVEV (reference sequence). CDR3 length equals 13 residues. The CDR3 reads CASSLFPQDEQFF. DNA of the CDR3: TGTGCCAGCAGTTTATTCCCTCAAGATGAGCAGTTCTTC.

The chain joins TRBV12-3 or TRBV12-4 to TRBJ1-2, with D tentatively TRBD1 (5 bases). V shed 6 bases and J shed 7 bases, with 18 bases lying between them. There are 14 residues in the CDR3. CDR3 sequence (DNA): TGTGCCAGCAGCCCGATGGGGCGCGCCGGTGGCTACACCTTC. It encodes CASSPMGRAGGYTF.

This clonotype was counted a single time. The chain links TRBV6-5 to TRBJ1-1; the D is unclear. V was trimmed by 7 bases and J by 7 bases, leaving 10 bases between them. CDR3 length: 11 amino acids. Germline V lookup: CDR1 MNHEY, CDR2 SVGAGI. CDR3 amino acids: CASIGRHEAFF. The DNA for the CDR3 is TGTGCCAGCATTGGACGGCATGAAGCTTTCTTT.

Ten or more counts support this clonotype. The DNA for the CDR3 is TGTGCCAGCAGGCCCCCGCGCAACACTGAAGCTTTCTTT. Protein: CASRPPRNTEAFF. The gene calls are TRBV28 and TRBJ1-1; D not certain. Germline V gives CDR1 MDHEN, CDR2 SYDVKM. Trimming left V 6 bases short and J 2 bases short, with 10 bases between. There are 13 residues in the CDR3.

CDR3 sequence reads: CASIRGGPTDTQYF. CDR3 nucleotide sequence: TGTGCCAGCATTCGCGGGGGGCCCACAGATACGCAGTATTTT. The chain joins TRBV28 to TRBJ2-3, with 8 bases aligning to TRBD2. CDR3 length equals 14 residues. Per germline, CDR1 MDHEN and CDR2 SYDVKM. V was pared by 7 bases and J by 2 bases, with 5 bases of the junction left unmatched. The full variable domain, with the rest looked up from reference TRBV28 and TRBJ2-3, is DVKVTQSSRYLVKRTGEKVFLECVQDMDHENMFWYRQDPGLGLRLIYFSYDVKMKEKGDIPEGYSVSREKKERFSLILESASTNQTSMYLCASIRGGPTDTQYFGPGTRLTVL.

This clonotype came up many times. The V gene is TRBV6-2 or TRBV6-3, the J gene TRBJ1-2; D is undetermined. The V gene lost 4 bases and the J gene lost 0 bases, with 6 bases spanning the gap. The germline V gene encodes CDR1 MNHEY and CDR2 SVGEGT. The CDR3 contains 13 residues. CDR3 loop: CASSSTTNYGYTF. The CDR3 nucleotides are TGTGCCAGCAGTTCCACCACTAACTATGGCTACACCTTC.

This clonotype was found many times. The V gene is TRBV19, the J gene TRBJ2-4; 8 positions agree with TRBD1. Unmatched junction bases numbered 3, after V lost 3 bases and J lost 8 bases. In germline, CDR1 is LNHDA, CDR2 SQIVND (reference sequence). There are 13 residues in the CDR3. The CDR3 sequence: CASSIQGADIQYF. DNA of the CDR3: TGTGCCAGTAGTATTCAGGGGGCTGACATTCAGTACTTC.

At least ten counts were recorded for this clonotype. The chain carries TRBV28 and TRBJ2-3, with TRBD2 matching 12 bases. CDR3 length: 15 residues. The germline V gene encodes CDR1 MDHEN and CDR2 SYDVKM. J lost 7 bases, V lost 4 bases, and 6 bases had no gene match. CDR3 coding DNA: TGTGCCAGCAGTTCCACTAGCGGGAGGTTGAATACGCAGTATTTT. Protein: CASSSTSGRLNTQYF.